Shown below are 5 T cell receptor beta chains from a single sample sequenced in a study of T cells in tuberculosis listed by TCRdb under 2018. Library generation was performed with the immunoSEQ multiplex PCR assay. TCRdb retrieved this table from immuneACCESS and kept in-frame rearrangements only. Not all clones are present; in checked studies, unresolved V genes account for under half, and no reason is known for the remainder. Recorded for this sample are fewer than 35,000 clones; roughly 86% of them occurred a single time. The top ten constitute about 5% of the sample. In the paper's terms, the time point label means: new active TB diagnosis, blood taken before or within 7 days of starting treatment. Sequenced material: PBMCs, taken at tuberculosis diagnosis. These TCRs come from an adult with tuberculosis.

This chain connects TRBV6-5 to TRBJ1-1, with D hard to call. Germline CDR1 and CDR2: MNHEY and SVGAGI. V lost 7 bases and J 3 bases, leaving 12 bases between the germline ends. The CDR3 sequence is 13 residues long. CDR3 protein: CASKKQIYTEAFF. Written as DNA, the CDR3 is TGTGCCAGCAAAAAACAGATTTACACTGAAGCTTTCTTT.

This clone was observed a handful of times. V and J are TRBV27 and TRBJ1-5; possible D gene TRBD1, 6 bases. The germline V and J ends were trimmed by 2 bases and 3 bases, with 8 bases remaining between them. Germline CDR1 and CDR2: MNHEY and SMNVEV (reference sequence). This CDR3 is 14 amino acids long. The CDR3 reads CASSLGDTNQPQHF. DNA of the CDR3: TGTGCCAGCAGTTTAGGGGACACCAATCAGCCCCAGCATTTT.

This chain uses TRBV5-5 with TRBJ2-3; 7 bases are a match to TRBD2. The CDR3 spans 15 residues. From germline, CDR1 is SGHKS and CDR2 YYEKEE (reference sequence). V lost 4 bases to trimming and J lost 7 bases; unmatched junction nucleotides: 12. The CDR3 sequence is CASSPEGRAFNTQYF. As DNA, the CDR3 is TGTGCCAGCAGCCCCGAAGGGAGGGCCTTCAATACGCAGTATTTT.

The sample holds one count of this clone. The chain is built from TRBV7-2 and TRBJ2-7; 12 nucleotides agree with TRBD1. Per the germline V gene, CDR1 is SGHTA and CDR2 is FQGNSA. V dropped 5 bases and J dropped 4; count of bases not matched to a gene: 6. The CDR3 consists of 15 residues. The CDR3 loop is CASSARDRGRYEQYF. The DNA for the CDR3 is TGTGCCAGCAGCGCCAGGGACAGGGGGCGGTACGAGCAGTACTTC.

The chain is built from TRBV18 and TRBJ2-1; 9 nucleotides agree with TRBD2. The germline gives CDR1 KGHSH, CDR2 LQKENI. This CDR3 has 15 amino acids. V shed 3 bases, J shed 7 bases, and the junction held 7 bases outside the gene matches. The CDR3 spells CASSPLAGGRNEQFF. CDR3 nucleotides: TGTGCCAGCTCACCTTTGGCGGGGGGGCGAAATGAGCAGTTCTTC.